The text below deals with one TCR beta chain. The source of the sample is a study of OX40 agonist ivuxolimab in advanced cancers. The germline V and J ends were trimmed by 2 bases and 4 bases, with 9 bases remaining between them. CDR3 size: 14 residues. Germline V CDR1 and CDR2: SGHAT, FQNNGV. Clones were read by immunoSEQ multiplex PCR, and TCRdb kept only the in-frame ones, dropping some. The sample has around 26,000 clones; approximately 83% are singletons. V is TRBV11-2 and J is TRBJ2-1; D tentatively fits TRBD1 or TRBD2 (6 bases each). This clonotype was obtained from an adult with an advanced solid tumor such as melanoma, head and neck, liver or kidney cancer. The specimen comprised CD4+ or CD8+ T cells sorted from blood, sampled in a trial of the OX40 agonist ivuxolimab. The CDR3: CASSLPGAYNEQFF. The CDR3 coding sequence is TGTGCCAGCAGCTTACCGGGGGCTTACAATGAGCAGTTCTTC.